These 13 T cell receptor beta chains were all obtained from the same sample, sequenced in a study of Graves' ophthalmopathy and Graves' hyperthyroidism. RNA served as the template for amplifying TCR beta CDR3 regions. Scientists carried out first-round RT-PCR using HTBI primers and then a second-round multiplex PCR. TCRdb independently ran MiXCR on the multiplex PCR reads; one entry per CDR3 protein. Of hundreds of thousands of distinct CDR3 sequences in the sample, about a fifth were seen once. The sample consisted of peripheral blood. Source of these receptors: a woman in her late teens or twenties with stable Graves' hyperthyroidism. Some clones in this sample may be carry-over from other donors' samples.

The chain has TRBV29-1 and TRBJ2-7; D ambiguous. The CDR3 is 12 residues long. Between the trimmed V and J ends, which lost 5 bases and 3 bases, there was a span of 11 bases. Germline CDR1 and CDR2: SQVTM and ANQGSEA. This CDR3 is CSVKPGLYEQYF. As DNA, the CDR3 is TGCAGCGTTAAGCCCGGTCTCTACGAGCAGTACTTC.

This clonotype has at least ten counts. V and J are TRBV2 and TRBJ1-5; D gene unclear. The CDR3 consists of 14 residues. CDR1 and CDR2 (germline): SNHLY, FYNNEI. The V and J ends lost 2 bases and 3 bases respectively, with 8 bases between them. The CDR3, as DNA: TGTGCCAGCAGTGAAACTACCTCCAATCAGCCCCAGCATTTT. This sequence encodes CASSETTSNQPQHF. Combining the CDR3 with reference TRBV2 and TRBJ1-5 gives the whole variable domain EPEVTQTPSHQVTQMGQEVILRCVPISNHLYFYWYRQILGQKVEFLVSFYNNEISEKSEIFDDQFSVERPDGSNFTLKIRSTKLEDSAMYFCASSETTSNQPQHFGDGTRLSIL.

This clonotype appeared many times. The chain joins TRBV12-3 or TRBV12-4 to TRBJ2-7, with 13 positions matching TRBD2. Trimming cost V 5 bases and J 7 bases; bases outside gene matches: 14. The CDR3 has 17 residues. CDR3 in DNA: TGTGCCAGCAGTCCGAGGACTAGCGGGGGTCTTCCGCGAGAGCAGTACTTC. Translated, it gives CASSPRTSGGLPREQYF.

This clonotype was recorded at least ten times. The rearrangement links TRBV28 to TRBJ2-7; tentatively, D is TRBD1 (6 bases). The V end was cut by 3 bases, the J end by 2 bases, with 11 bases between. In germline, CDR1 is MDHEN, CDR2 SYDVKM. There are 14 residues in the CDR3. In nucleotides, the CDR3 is TGTGCCAGCAGTTTCGTGGACAGACCCTACGAGCAGTACTTC. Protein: CASSFVDRPYEQYF.

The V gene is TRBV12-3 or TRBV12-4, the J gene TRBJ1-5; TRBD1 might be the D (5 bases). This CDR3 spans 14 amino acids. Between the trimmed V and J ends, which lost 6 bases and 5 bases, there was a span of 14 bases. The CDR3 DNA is TGTGCCAGCAGCAACCGGGACCAAGATCAGCCCCAGCATTTT. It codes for CASSNRDQDQPQHF.

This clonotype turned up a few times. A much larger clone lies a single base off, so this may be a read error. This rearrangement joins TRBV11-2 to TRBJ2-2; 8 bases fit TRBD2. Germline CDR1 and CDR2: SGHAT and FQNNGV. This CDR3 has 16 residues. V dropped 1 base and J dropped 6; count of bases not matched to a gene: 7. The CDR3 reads CASSLGQAGDAGELFF. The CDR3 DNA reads TGTGCCAGCAGCTTAGGTCAAGCGGGGGACGCCGGGGAGCTGTTTTTT.

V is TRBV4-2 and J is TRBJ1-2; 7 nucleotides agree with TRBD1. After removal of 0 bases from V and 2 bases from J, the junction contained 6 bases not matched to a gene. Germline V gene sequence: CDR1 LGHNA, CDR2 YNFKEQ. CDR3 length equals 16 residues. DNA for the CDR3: TGTGCCAGCAGCCAAGATCTAGGGACAGCGAACTATGGCTACACCTTC. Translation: CASSQDLGTANYGYTF.

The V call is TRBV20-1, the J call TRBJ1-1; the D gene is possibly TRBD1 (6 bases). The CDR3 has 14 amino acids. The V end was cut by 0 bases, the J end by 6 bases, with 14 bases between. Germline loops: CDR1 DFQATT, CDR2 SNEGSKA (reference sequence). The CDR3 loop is CSARDEARGAEAFF. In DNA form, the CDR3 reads TGCAGTGCTAGAGATGAGGCGAGGGGGGCTGAAGCTTTCTTT.

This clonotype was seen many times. The CDR3 loop reads CASSSGQAGRTEAFF. The CDR3 DNA follows: TGTGCCAGCAGTTCCGGACAGGCAGGACGTACTGAAGCTTTCTTT. The chain recombines TRBV28 with TRBJ1-1; TRBD1 aligns across 7 bases. The CDR3 is 15 amino acids. CDR1 is MDHEN, CDR2 SYDVKM, per germline. After removal of 4 bases from V and 5 bases from J, the junction contained 10 bases not matched to a gene.

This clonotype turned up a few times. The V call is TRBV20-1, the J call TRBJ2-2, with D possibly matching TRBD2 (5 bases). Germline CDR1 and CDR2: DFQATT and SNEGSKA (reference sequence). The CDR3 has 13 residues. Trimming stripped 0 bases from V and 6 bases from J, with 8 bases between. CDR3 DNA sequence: TGCAGTGCTAGAGATGCGGAGGCCGGGGAGCTGTTTTTT. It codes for CSARDAEAGELFF.

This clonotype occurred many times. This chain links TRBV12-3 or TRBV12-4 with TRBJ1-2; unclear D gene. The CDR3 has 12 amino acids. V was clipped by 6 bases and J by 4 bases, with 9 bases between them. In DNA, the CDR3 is TGTGCCAGCAGACCACGGGGCTATGGCTACACCTTC. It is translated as CASRPRGYGYTF.

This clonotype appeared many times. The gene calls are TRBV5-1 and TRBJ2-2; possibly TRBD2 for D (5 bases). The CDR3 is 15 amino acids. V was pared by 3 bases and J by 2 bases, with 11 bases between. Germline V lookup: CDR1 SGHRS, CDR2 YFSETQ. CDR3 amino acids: CASSSSGSNTGELFF. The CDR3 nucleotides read TGCGCCAGCAGCTCCAGCGGATCAAACACCGGGGAGCTGTTTTTT. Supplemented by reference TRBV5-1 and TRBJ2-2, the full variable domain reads KAGVTQTPRYLIKTRGQQVTLSCSPISGHRSVSWYQQTPGQGLQFLFEYFSETQRNKGNFPGRFSGRQFSNSRSEMNVSTLELGDSALYLCASSSSGSNTGELFFGEGSRLTVL.

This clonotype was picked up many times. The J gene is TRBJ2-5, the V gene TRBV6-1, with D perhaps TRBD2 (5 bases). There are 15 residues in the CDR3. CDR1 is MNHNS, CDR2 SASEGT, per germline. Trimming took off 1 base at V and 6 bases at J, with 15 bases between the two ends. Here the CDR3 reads CASSEDLAGRKTQYF. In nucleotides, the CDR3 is TGTGCCAGCAGTGAAGACTTGGCGGGTCGAAAGACCCAGTACTTC.